Presented here are 3 T cell receptor beta chains from one specimen sequenced in a study of regulatory T cells in long-lasting Graves disease. With iRepertoire HTBI primers and Arm-PCR of CDR3 regions, TCR beta libraries were built. TCRdb fed the multiplex PCR reads into MiXCR, producing one record per CDR3 protein. The sample comprises about 400,000 distinct CDR3 sequences, under 25% of which are singletons, and less than 25% rests with the top ten. Time point described: persistent/refractory GD, antithyroid drugs over 5 years with positive TRAb. With RNA extracted from PBMCs as input, the TCR library was made. The source was peripheral blood mononuclear cells (PBMCs), collected when the disease was refractory, from a patient treated with antithyroid drugs. The receptors come from a female donor with Graves disease.

This clonotype was seen a few times. The chain recombines TRBV9 with TRBJ2-2; the D is unclear. Germline V gene lookup returns CDR1 SGDLS and CDR2 YYNGEE. V dropped 1 base and J dropped 3 bases, with 4 bases sitting between them. The length of the CDR3 is 13 residues. CDR3: CASSVKYTGELFF. In DNA, the CDR3 is TGTGCCAGCAGCGTAAAGTACACCGGGGAGCTGTTTTTT.

The chain carries TRBV10-3 and TRBJ1-2; perhaps TRBD1 as D (5 bases). V was cut by 7 bases and J by 2 bases, with 11 bases left in between. The length of the CDR3 is 13 residues. Germline V lookup: CDR1 ENHRY, CDR2 SYGVKD. The CDR3 sequence: CAITVGENYGYTF. The CDR3 bases are TGTGCCATCACAGTAGGGGAGAACTATGGCTACACCTTC.

Only a few counts were recorded for this clonotype. The genes are TRBV5-1 and TRBJ1-1, with D uncertain. CDR1 SGHRS and CDR2 YFSETQ come from the germline V gene. The CDR3 totals 13 residues. Trimming left V 1 base short and J 6 bases short, with 10 bases between. This chain's CDR3 is CASSLLDASEAFF. CDR3 bases: TGCGCCAGCAGCTTGTTGGACGCCTCTGAAGCTTTCTTT.